The clone carrying this T cell receptor (beta chain) has ten or more counts. No antigen is known for it. Germline CDR1 LGHNA, CDR2 YNFKEQ. V shed 3 bases and J shed 7 bases, with 13 bases lying between them. The CDR3 is made up of 15 amino acids. The data were obtained in a study of response to subunit inactivated influenza vaccine. Each CDR3 protein is one row after TCRdb ran MiXCR on the RT-PCR reads. The table has roughly 670,000 distinct CDR3 sequences, around 15% seen once. Findings of the study overall: Only a handful of new T cells, the authors suggested, are recruited with each seasonal influenza vaccination.

This receptor was obtained from a man aged 50 to 59 who received an inactivated influenza vaccine. Sequenced here: PBMCs from blood, sampled 14 days before vaccination. The chain employs TRBV4-2 and TRBJ1-6; weak D call: TRBD1 (6 bases). The CDR3 nucleotides read TGTGCCAGCAGCCAGTCGACACAGGGAAATTCACCCCTCCACTTT. Translation gives CASSQSTQGNSPLHF.